This T cell receptor (beta chain) was sequenced for a study of lymphopenia after photon versus proton radiotherapy. CDR1 SQVTM and CDR2 ANQGSEA come from the germline V gene. J was trimmed by 8 bases and V by 1 base; bases with no gene match: 4. The CDR3 contains 14 residues. Some clones are missing from TCRdb's copy, which holds only in-frame ones; the method was immunoSEQ multiplex PCR. The sample includes about 83,000 clones, around 82% of them seen just once. General observations from the study: Oligoclonal CD8+ Temra expansion after nadir drove photon patients' diversity drop. Relative stability marked proton patients; photon patients lost diversity and naive cells. A bigger post-nadir fall in TCR diversity correlated inversely with survival time in deceased patients. Authors raise, but do not show, better survival with proton therapy.

Comment on this clone: Antigen: not known.

The TCR was taken from a man in his fifties or sixties with pancreatic cancer. The specimen was peripheral blood, collected from a patient treated with proton-based radiotherapy. The chain couples TRBV29-1 to TRBJ2-3; 12 bases match TRBD2. The CDR3 region is CSVEAGLAGSTQYF. CDR3 in DNA: TGCAGCGTTGAAGCTGGACTAGCGGGGTCTACGCAGTATTTT.